This TCR beta chain was recorded in a study of T cell responses to AZD1222 COVID-19 vaccine. General observations from the study: Increases in Spike-specific TCR breadth and depth were seen after two AZD1222 doses. Within unmutated variant regions lay the reported targets of nearly half of spike-specific TCRs.

The germline V and J ends were trimmed by 7 bases and 5 bases, with 6 bases remaining between them. The CDR3 is made up of 10 amino acids. Germline V lookup: CDR1 MNHEY, CDR2 SMNVEV (reference sequence). Details on this clone: Its antigen is currently unknown.

Using immunoSEQ multiplex PCR, the repertoire was profiled, and TCRdb retains in-frame clones only, with some absent. Altogether approximately 89,000 clones are present, 80% to 95% being singletons, with the ten largest covering around a tenth. The clonotype was recovered from an adult who received the AZD1222 COVID-19 vaccine. The source material was peripheral blood, sampled 28 days after the second AZD1222 dose. The V call is TRBV27, the J call TRBJ2-7; no clear D. The CDR3 loop reads CASKGNEQYF. CDR3 nucleotide sequence: TGTGCCAGCAAGGGTAACGAGCAGTACTTC.